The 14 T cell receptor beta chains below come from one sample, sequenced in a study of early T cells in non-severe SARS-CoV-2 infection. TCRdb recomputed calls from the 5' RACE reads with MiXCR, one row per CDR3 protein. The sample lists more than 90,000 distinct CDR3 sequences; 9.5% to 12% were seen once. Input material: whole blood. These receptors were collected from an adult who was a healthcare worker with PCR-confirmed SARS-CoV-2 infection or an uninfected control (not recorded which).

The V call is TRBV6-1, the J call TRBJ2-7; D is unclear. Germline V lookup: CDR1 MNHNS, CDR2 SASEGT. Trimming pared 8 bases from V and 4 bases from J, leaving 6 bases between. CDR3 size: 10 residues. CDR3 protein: CASGFYEQYF. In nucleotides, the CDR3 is TGTGCCAGCGGGTTTTACGAGCAGTACTTC.

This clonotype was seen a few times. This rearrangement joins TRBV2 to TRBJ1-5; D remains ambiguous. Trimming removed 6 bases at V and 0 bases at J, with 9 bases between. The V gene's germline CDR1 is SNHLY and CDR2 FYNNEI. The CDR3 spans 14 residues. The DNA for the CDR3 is TGTGCCAGCAGCTTAGATTATAGCAATCAGCCCCAGCATTTT. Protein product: CASSLDYSNQPQHF. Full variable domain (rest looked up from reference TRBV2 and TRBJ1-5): EPEVTQTPSHQVTQMGQEVILRCVPISNHLYFYWYRQILGQKVEFLVSFYNNEISEKSEIFDDQFSVERPDGSNFTLKIRSTKLEDSAMYFCASSLDYSNQPQHFGDGTRLSIL.

The CDR3 nucleotides read TGTGCCAGCAGCACCAGGACAGGGCTGGGCTACGAGCAGTACTTC. Encoded protein: CASSTRTGLGYEQYF. J is TRBJ2-7 and V is TRBV7-2, with 8 bases aligning to TRBD1. The CDR3 sequence is 15 residues long. Germline lookup yields CDR1 SGHTA and CDR2 FQGNSA. V lost 5 bases, J lost 3 bases, and 9 bases stayed unmatched.

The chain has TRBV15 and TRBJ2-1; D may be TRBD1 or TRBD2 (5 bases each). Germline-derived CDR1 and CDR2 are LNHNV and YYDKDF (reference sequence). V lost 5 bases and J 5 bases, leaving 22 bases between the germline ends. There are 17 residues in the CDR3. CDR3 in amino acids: CATSPHRGVNSDNEQFF. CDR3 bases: TGTGCCACCAGCCCCCACCGGGGCGTCAATTCGGACAATGAGCAGTTCTTC.

In DNA form, the CDR3 reads TGTGCCGTTTGGGCGAGGGGGGGCCCGAGCGGGGAGCTGTTTTTT. This translates into CAVWARGGPSGELFF. The J gene is TRBJ2-2, the V gene TRBV7-7; D perhaps matches TRBD2 (7 bases). V was cut by 11 bases and J by 7 bases, with 23 bases left in between. Germline CDR1 SSHAT, CDR2 FNYEAQ (reference sequence). The CDR3 totals 15 residues.

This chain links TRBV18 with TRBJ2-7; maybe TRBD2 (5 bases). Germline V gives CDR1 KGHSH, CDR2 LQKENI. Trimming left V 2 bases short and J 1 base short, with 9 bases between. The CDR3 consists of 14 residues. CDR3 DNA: TGTGCCAGCTCACCAAGCCGGGATTCCTACGAGCAGTACTTC. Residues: CASSPSRDSYEQYF.

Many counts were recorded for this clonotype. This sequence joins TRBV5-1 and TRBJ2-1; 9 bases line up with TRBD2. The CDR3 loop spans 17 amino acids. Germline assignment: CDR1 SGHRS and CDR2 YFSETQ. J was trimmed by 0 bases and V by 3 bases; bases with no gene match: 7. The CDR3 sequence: CASSWRAGGLSYNEQFF. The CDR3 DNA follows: TGCGCCAGCAGCTGGAGAGCGGGAGGCCTCTCCTACAATGAGCAGTTCTTC.

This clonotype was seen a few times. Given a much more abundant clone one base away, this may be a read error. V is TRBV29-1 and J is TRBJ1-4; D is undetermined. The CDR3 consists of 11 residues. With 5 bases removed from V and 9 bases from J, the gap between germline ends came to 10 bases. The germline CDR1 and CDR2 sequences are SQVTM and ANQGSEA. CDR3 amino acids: CSVLRNKKLFF. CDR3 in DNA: TGCAGCGTTTTGAGGAATAAAAAACTGTTTTTT.

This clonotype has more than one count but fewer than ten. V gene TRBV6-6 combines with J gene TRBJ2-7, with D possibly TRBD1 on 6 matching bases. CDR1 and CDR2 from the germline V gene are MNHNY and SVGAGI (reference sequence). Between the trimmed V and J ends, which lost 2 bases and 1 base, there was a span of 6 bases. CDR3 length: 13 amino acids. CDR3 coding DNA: TGTGCCAGCAGTTACGGACAGTCCTACGAGCAGTACTTC. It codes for CASSYGQSYEQYF.

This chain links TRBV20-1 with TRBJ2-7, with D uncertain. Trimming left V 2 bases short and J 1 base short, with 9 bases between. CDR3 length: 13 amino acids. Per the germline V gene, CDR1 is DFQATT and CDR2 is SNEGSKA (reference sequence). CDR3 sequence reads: CSARTTKSYEQYF. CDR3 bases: TGCAGTGCTAGAACGACCAAATCCTACGAGCAGTACTTC.

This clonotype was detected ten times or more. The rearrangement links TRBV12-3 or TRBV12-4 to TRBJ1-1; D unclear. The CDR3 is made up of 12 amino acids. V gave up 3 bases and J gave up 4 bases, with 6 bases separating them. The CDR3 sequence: CASSFSITEAFF. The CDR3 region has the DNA TGTGCCAGCAGTTTTTCAATCACTGAAGCTTTCTTT.

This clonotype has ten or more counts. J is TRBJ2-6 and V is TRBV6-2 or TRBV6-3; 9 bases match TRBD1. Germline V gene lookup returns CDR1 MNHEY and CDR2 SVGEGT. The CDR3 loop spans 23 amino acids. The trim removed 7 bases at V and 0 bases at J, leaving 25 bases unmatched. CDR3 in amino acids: CASTKSRYGDRVVIGSGANVLTF. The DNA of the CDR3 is TGTGCCAGCACCAAATCCCGGTATGGGGACAGGGTCGTGATAGGCTCTGGGGCCAACGTCCTGACTTTC.

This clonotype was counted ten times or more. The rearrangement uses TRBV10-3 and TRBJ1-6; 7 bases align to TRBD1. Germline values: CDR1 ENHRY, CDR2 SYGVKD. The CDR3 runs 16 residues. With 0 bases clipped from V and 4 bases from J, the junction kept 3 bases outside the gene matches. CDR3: CAISESTGPYNSPLHF. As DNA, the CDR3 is TGTGCCATCAGTGAGTCGACAGGGCCTTATAATTCACCCCTCCACTTT.

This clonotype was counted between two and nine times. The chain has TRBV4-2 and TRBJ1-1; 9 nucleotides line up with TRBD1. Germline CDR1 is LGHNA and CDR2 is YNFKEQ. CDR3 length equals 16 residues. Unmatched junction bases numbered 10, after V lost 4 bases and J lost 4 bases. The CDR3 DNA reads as TGTGCCAGCAGCCCCCCGTACAGGGGGCGAGGCACTGAAGCTTTCTTT. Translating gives CASSPPYRGRGTEAFF.